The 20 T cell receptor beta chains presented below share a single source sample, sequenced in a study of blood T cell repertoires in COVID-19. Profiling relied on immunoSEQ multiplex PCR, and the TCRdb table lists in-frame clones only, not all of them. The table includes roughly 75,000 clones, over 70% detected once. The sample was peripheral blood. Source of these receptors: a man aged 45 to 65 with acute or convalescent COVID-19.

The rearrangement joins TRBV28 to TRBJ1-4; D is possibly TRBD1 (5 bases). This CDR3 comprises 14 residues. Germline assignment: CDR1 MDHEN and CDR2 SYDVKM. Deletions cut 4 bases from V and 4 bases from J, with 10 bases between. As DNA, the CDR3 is TGTGCCAGCAGTTGGCGGGGGTTTAATGAAAAACTGTTTTTT. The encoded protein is CASSWRGFNEKLFF.

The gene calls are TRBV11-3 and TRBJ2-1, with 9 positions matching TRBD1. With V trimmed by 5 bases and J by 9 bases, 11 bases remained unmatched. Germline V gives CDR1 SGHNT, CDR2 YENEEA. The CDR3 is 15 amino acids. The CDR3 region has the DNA TGTGCCAGCAGCGGAACCGGGACAGGGATGGGTGAGCAGTTCTTC. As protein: CASSGTGTGMGEQFF.

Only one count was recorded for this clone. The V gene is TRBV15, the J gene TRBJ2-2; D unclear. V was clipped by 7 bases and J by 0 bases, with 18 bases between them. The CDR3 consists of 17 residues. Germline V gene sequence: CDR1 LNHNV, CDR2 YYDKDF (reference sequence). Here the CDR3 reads CATTNDDTTANTGELFF. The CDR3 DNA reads TGTGCCACCACCAACGACGACACCACCGCGAACACCGGGGAGCTGTTTTTT.

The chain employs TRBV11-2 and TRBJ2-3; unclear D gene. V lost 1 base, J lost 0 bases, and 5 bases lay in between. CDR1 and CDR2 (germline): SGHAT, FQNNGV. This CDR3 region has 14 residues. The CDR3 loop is CASSLAGSTDTQYF. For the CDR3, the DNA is TGTGCCAGCAGCTTAGCAGGTAGCACAGATACGCAGTATTTT. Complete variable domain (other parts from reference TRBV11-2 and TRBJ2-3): EAGVAQSPRYKIIEKRQSVAFWCNPISGHATLYWYQQILGQGPKLLIQFQNNGVVDDSQLPKDRFSAERLKGVDSTLKIQPAKLEDSAVYLCASSLAGSTDTQYFGPGTRLTVL.

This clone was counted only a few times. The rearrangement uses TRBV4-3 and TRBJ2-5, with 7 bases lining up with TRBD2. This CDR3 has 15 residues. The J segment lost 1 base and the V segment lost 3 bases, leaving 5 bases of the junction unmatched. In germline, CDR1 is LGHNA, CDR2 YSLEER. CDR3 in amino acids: CASSQRGLPQETQYF. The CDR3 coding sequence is TGCGCCAGCAGCCAGAGGGGACTACCCCAAGAGACCCAGTACTTC.

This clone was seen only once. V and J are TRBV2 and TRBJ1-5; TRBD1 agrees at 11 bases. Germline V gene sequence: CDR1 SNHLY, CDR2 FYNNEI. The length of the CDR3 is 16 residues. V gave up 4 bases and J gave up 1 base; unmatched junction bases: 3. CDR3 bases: TGTGCCAGCAGTGGAGGGACAGGGGGGAGCAATCAGCCCCAGCATTTT. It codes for CASSGGTGGSNQPQHF.

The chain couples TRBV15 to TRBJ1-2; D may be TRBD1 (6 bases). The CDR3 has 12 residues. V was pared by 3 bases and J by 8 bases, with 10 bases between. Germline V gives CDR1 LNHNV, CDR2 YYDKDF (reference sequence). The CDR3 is CATSRDSRGYTF. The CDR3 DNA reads TGTGCCACCAGCAGGGACAGCAGAGGCTACACCTTC.

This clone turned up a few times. The CDR3 region is CASSRSAGTGVRSPLHF. The CDR3 nucleotides read TGTGCCAGCAGCCGTTCCGCCGGGACAGGGGTTAGATCACCCCTCCACTTT. J is TRBJ1-6 and V is TRBV4-2; 10 bases align to TRBD1. Looked up from germline, CDR1 is LGHNA and CDR2 is YNFKEQ. This CDR3 region has 17 residues. V was pared by 4 bases and J by 10 bases, with 13 bases of the junction left unmatched.

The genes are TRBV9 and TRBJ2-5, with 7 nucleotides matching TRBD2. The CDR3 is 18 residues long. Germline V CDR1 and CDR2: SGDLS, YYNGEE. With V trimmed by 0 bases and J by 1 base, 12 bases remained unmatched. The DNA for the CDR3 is TGTGCCAGCAGCGTAGCGATAGGGAGGGGCCCCGCCCAAGAGACCCAGTACTTC. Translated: CASSVAIGRGPAQETQYF. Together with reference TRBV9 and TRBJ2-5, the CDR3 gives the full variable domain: DSGVTQTPKHLITATGQRVTLRCSPRSGDLSVYWYQQSLDQGLQFLIQYYNGEERAKGNILERFSAQQFPDLHSELNLSSLELGDSALYFCASSVAIGRGPAQETQYFGPGTRLLVL.

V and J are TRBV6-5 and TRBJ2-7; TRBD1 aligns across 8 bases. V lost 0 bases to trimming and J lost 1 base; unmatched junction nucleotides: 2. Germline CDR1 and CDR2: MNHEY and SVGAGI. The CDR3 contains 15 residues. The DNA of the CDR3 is TGTGCCAGCAGTTACTCTGACAGGGGATCCTACGAGCAGTACTTC. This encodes CASSYSDRGSYEQYF.

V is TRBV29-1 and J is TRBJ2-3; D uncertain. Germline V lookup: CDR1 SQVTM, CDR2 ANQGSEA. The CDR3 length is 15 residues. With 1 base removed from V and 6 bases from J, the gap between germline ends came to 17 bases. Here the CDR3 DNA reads TGCAGCGTTGAAGGAACGAGGAATCCGCTTGATACGCAGTATTTT. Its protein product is CSVEGTRNPLDTQYF.

CDR3 bases: TGTGCCAGTTCCTCCTCCGCCCGGGCAGGGGGGCAAGAGACCCAGTACTTC. Its protein product is CASSSSARAGGQETQYF. The V and J genes are TRBV9 and TRBJ2-5; weak D call: TRBD1 (7 bases). The CDR3 extends over 17 amino acids. In germline, CDR1 is SGDLS, CDR2 YYNGEE. V shed 8 bases and J shed 2 bases, with 25 bases lying between them.

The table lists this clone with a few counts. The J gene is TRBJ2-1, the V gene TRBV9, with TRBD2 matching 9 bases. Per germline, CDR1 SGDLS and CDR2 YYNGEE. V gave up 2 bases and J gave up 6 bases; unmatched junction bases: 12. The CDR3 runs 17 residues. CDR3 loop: CASSVRGDAGGANEQFF. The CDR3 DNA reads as TGTGCCAGCAGCGTCCGGGGGGATGCGGGAGGGGCCAATGAGCAGTTCTTC.

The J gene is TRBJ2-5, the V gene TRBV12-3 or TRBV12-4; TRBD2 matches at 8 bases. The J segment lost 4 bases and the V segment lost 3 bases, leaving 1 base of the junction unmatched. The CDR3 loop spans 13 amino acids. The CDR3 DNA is TGTGCCAGCAGTTTCCTAGCGGGAGAGACCCAGTACTTC. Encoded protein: CASSFLAGETQYF.

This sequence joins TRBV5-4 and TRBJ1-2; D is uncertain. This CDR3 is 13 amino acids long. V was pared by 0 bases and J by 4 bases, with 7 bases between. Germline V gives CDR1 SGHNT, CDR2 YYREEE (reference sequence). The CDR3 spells CASSLGLFYGYTF. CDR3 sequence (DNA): TGTGCCAGCAGCTTGGGCCTATTCTATGGCTACACCTTC.

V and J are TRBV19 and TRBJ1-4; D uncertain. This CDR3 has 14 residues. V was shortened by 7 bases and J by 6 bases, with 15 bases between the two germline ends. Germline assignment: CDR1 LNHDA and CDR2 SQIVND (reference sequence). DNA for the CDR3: TGTGCCAGTACCCCTCCCGGGAGGCATGAAAAACTGTTTTTT. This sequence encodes CASTPPGRHEKLFF.

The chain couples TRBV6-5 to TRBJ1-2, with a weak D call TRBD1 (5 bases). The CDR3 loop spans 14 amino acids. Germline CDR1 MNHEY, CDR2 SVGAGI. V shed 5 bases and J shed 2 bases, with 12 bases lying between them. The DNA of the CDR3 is TGTGCCAGCAGTCCGGGGGGAGTCAACTATGGCTACACCTTC. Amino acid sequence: CASSPGGVNYGYTF.

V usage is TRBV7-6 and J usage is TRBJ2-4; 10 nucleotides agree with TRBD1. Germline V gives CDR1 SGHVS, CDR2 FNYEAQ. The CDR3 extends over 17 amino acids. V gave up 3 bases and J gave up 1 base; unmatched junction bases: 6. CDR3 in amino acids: CASSFEGQGWAKNIQYF. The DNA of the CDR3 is TGTGCCAGCAGCTTCGAGGGACAGGGGTGGGCCAAAAACATTCAGTACTTC.

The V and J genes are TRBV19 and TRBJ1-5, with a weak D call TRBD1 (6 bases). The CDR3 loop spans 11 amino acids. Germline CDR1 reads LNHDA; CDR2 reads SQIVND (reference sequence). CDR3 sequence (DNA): TGTGCTGCAGGGGTCAATCAGCCCCAGCATTTT. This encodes CAAGVNQPQHF.

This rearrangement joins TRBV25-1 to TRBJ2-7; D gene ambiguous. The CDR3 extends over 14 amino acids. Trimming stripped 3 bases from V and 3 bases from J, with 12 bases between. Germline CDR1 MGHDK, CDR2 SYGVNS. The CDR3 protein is CASSDTTRYYEQYF. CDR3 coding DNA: TGTGCCAGCAGTGACACAACCAGATACTACGAGCAGTACTTC.